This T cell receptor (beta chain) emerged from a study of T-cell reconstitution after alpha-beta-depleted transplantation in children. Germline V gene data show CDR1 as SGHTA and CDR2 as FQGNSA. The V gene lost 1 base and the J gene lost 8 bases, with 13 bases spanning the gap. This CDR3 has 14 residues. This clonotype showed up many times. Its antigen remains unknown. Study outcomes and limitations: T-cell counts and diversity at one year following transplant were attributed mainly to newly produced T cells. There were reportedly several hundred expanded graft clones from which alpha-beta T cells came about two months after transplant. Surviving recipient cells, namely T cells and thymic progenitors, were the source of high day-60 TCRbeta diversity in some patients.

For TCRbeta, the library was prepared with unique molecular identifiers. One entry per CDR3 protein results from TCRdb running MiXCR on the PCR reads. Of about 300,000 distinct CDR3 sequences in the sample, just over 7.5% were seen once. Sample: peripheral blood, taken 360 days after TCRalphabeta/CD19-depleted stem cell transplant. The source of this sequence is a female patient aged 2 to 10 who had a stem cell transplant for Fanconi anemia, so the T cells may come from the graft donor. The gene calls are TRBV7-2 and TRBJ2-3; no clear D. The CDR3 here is CASSLVDRRGTQYF. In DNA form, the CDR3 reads TGTGCCAGCAGCTTAGTGGACCGACGTGGTACGCAGTATTTT.